Sequencing of this T cell receptor (beta chain) was carried out in a study of neoadjuvant nivolumab and ipilimumab in lung cancer. Findings of the study overall: Resected tumors had greater TCR richness and clonality than uninvolved lung.

V was trimmed by 3 bases and J by 3 bases, leaving 3 bases between them. Germline V CDR1 and CDR2: DFQATT, SNEGSKA (reference sequence). This CDR3 contains 11 residues. A remark on this clone: Antigen: not known. Other DNA sequences in the sample encode the same CDR3.

The protocol was immunoSEQ multiplex PCR, while the TCRdb copy is restricted to in-frame clones and leaves out a portion. Found here are tens of thousands of clones, 85% to 90% of them singletons; the top ten hold approximately 3.3%. The rearrangement joins TRBV20-1 to TRBJ2-1; D remains ambiguous. The source of this sequence is an adult with non-small cell lung cancer. Here the sequenced sample was peripheral blood, taken before neoadjuvant nivolumab, alone or with ipilimumab. The CDR3 is CSASGYNEQFF. For the CDR3, the DNA is TGCAGTGCTAGCGGCTACAATGAGCAGTTCTTC.